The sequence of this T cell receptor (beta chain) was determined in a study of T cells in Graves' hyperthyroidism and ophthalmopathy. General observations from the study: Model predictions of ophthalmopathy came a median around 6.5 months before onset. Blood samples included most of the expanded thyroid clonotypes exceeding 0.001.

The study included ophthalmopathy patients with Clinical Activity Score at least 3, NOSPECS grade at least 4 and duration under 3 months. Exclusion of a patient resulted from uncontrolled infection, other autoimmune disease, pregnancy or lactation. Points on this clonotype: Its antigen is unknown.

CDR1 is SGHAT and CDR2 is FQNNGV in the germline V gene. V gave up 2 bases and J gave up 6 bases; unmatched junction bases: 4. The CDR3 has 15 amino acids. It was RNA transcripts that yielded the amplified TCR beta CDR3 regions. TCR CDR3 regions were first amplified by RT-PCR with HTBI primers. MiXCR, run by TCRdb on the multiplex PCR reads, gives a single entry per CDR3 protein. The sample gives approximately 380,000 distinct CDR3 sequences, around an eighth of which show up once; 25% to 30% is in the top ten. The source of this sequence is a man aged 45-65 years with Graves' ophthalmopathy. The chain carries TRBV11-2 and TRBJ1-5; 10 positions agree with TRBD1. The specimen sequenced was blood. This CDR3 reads CASSLMTGGVQPQHF. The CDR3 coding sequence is TGTGCCAGCAGCTTAATGACAGGGGGCGTTCAGCCCCAGCATTTT.